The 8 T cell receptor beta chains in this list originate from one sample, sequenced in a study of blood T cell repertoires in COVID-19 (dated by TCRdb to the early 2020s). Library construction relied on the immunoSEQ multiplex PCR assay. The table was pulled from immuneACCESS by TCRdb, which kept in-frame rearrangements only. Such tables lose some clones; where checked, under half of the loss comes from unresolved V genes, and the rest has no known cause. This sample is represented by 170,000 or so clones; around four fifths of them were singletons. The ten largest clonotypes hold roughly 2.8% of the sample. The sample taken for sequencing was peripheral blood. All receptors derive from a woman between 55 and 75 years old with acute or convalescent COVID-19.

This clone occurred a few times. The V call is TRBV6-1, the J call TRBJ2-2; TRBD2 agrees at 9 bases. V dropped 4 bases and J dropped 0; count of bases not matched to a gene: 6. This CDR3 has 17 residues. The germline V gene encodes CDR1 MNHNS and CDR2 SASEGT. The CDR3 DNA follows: TGTGCCAGCAGTGTAACCTGGACTAGCGCGAACACCGGGGAGCTGTTTTTT. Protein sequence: CASSVTWTSANTGELFF.

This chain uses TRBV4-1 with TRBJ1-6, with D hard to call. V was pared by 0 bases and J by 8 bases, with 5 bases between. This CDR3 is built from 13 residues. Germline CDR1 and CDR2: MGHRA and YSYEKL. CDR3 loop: CASSQDIDSPLHF. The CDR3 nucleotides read TGCGCCAGCAGCCAAGATATAGATTCACCCCTCCACTTT.

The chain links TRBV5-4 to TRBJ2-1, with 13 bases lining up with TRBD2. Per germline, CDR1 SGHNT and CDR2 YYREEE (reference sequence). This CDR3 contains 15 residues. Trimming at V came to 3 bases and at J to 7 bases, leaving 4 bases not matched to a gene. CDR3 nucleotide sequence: TGTGCCAGCAGCTGGACTAGCGGGGGCCATAATGAGCAGTTCTTC. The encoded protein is CASSWTSGGHNEQFF.

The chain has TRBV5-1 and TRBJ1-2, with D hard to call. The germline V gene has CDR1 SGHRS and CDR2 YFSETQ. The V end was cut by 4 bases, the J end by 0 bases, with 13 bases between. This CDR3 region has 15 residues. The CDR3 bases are TGCGCCAGCAGCCCGACCTGGGCTACTAACTATGGCTACACCTTC. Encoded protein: CASSPTWATNYGYTF. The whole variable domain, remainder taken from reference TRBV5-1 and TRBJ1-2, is KAGVTQTPRYLIKTRGQQVTLSCSPISGHRSVSWYQQTPGQGLQFLFEYFSETQRNKGNFPGRFSGRQFSNSRSEMNVSTLELGDSALYLCASSPTWATNYGYTFGSGTRLTVV.

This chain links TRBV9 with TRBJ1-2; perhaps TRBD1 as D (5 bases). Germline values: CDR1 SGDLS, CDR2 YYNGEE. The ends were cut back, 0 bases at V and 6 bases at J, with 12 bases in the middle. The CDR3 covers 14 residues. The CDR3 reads CASSVAGGGNGYTF. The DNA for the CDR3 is TGTGCCAGCAGCGTAGCGGGGGGTGGAAATGGCTACACCTTC.

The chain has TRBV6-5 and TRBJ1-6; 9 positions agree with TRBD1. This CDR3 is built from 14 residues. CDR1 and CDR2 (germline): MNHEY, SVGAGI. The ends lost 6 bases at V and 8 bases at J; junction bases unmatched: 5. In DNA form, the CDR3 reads TGTGCCAGCAGGAGAACAGGGGGCGATTCACCCCTCCACTTT. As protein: CASRRTGGDSPLHF.

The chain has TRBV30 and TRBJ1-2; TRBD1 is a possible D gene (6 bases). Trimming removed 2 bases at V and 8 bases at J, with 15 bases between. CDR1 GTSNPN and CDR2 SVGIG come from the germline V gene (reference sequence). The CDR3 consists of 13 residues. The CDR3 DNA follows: TGTGCCTGGAGTCGGGACACGGAAGGGGGCTACACCTTC. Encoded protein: CAWSRDTEGGYTF. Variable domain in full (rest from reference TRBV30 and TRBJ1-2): SQTIHQWPATLVQPVGSPLSLECTVEGTSNPNLYWYRQAAGRGLQLLFYSVGIGQISSEVPQNLSASRPQDRQFILSSKKLLLSDSGFYLCAWSRDTEGGYTFGSGTRLTVV.

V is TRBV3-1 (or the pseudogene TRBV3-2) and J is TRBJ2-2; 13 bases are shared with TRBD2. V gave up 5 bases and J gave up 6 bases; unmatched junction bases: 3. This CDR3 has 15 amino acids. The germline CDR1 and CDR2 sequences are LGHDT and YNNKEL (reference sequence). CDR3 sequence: CASSWGLAGSGELFF. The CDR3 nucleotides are TGTGCCAGCAGCTGGGGACTAGCGGGGTCCGGGGAGCTGTTTTTT.